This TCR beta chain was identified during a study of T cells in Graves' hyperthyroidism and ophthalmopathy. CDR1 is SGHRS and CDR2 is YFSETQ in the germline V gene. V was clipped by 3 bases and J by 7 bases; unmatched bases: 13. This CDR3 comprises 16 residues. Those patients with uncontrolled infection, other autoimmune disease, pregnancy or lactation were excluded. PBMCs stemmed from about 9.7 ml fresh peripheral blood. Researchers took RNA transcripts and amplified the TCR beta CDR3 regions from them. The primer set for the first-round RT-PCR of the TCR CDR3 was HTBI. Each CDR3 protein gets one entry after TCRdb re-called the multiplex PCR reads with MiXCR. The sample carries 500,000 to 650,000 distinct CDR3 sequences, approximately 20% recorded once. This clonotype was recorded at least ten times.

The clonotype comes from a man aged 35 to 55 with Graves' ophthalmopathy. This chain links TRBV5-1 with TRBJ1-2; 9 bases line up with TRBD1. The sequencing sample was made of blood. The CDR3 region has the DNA TGCGCCAGCAGCTCGTCCGAGTGGGACAGGGCGATTGGCTACACCTTC. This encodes CASSSSEWDRAIGYTF.